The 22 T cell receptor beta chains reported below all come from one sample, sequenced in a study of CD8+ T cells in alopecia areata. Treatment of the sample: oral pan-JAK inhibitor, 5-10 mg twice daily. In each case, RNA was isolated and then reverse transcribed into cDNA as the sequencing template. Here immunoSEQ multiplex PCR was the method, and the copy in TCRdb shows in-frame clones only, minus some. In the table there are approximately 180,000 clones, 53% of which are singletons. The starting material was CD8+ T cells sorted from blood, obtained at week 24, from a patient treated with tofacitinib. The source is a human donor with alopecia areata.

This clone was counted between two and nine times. The CDR3 bases are TGTGCCAGTAGTCCCCCAGGGCATGAGCAGTTCTTC. This sequence encodes CASSPPGHEQFF. The chain carries TRBV19 and TRBJ2-1; maybe TRBD1 (5 bases). The V end was cut by 5 bases, the J end by 8 bases, with 10 bases between. CDR1 is LNHDA, CDR2 SQIVND, per germline (reference sequence). The CDR3 loop spans 12 amino acids. Full variable domain (outside the CDR3, taken from reference TRBV19 and TRBJ2-1): DGGITQSPKYLFRKEGQNVTLSCEQNLNHDAMYWYRQDPGQGLRLIYYSQIVNDFQKGDIAEGYSVSREKKESFPLTVTSAQKNPTAFYLCASSPPGHEQFFGPGTRLTVL.

The CDR3, as DNA: TGCAGCGCTCCCGGGGCCGACTATGGCTACACCTTC. Amino acid sequence: CSAPGADYGYTF. The rearrangement joins TRBV29-1 to TRBJ1-2; possible D gene TRBD1, 5 bases. Trimming removed 7 bases from V and 3 bases from J, with 12 bases in between. The CDR3 runs 12 residues. In germline, CDR1 is SQVTM, CDR2 ANQGSEA.

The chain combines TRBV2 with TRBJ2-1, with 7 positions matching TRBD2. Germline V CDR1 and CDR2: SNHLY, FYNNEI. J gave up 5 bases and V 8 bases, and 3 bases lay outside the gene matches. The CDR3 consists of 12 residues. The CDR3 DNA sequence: TGTGCCAGCCGGGGGGTCGACAATGAGCAGTTCTTC. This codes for CASRGVDNEQFF.

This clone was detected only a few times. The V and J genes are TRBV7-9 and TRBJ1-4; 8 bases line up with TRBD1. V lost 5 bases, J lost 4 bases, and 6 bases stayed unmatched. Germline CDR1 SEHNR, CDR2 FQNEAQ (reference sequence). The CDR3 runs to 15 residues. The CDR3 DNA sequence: TGTGCCAGCAGCCCAGGGACAGGATTTAATGAAAAACTGTTTTTT. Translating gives CASSPGTGFNEKLFF.

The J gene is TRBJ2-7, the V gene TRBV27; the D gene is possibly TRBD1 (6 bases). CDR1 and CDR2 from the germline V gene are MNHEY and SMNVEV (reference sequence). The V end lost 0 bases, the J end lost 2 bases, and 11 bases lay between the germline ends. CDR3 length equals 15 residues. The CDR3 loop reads CASSLSDSNTYEQYF. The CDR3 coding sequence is TGTGCCAGCAGTTTATCGGACAGTAATACCTACGAGCAGTACTTC.

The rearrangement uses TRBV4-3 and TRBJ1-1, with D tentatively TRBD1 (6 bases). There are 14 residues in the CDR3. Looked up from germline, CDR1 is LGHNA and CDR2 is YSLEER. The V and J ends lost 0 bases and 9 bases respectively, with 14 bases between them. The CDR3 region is CASSQDKGGVQAFF. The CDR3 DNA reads TGCGCCAGCAGCCAAGATAAGGGGGGGGTTCAAGCTTTCTTT.

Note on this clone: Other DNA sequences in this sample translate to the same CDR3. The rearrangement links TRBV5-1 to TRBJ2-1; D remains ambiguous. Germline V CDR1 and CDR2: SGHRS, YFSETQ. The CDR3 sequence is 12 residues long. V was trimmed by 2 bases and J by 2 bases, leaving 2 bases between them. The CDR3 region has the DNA TGCGCCAGCAGCTTAGCCTACAATGAGCAGTTCTTC. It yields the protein CASSLAYNEQFF.

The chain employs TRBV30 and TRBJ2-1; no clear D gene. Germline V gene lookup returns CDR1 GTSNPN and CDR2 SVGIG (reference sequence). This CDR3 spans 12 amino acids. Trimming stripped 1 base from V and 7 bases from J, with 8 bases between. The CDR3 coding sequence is TGTGCCTGGAGTGGAGGATCTAATGAGCAGTTCTTC. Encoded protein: CAWSGGSNEQFF. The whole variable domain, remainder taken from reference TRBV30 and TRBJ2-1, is SQTIHQWPATLVQPVGSPLSLECTVEGTSNPNLYWYRQAAGRGLQLLFYSVGIGQISSEVPQNLSASRPQDRQFILSSKKLLLSDSGFYLCAWSGGSNEQFFGPGTRLTVL.

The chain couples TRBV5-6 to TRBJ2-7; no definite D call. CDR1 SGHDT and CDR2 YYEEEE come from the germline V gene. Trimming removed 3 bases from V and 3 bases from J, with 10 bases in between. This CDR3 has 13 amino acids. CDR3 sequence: CASSSDLFYEQYF. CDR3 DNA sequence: TGTGCCAGCAGCTCCGACCTATTCTACGAGCAGTACTTC.

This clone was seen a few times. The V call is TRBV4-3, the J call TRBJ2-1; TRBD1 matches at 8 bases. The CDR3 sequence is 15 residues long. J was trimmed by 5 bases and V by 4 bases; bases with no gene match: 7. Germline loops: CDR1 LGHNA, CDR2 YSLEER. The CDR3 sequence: CASSLLDRANNEQFF. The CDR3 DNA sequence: TGCGCCAGCAGCCTGTTGGACAGGGCCAACAATGAGCAGTTCTTC.

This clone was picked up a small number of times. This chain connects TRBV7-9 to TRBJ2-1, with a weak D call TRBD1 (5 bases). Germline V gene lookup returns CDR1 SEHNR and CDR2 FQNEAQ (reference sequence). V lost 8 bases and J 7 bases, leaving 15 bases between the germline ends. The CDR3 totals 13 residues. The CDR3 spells CASLGDQANEQFF. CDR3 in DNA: TGTGCCAGCTTAGGGGATCAGGCAAATGAGCAGTTCTTC.

Here the CDR3 DNA reads TGTGCCAGCAGCTCCGGACAGGTTTCCTTCACTGAAGCTTTCTTT. This gives the protein CASSSGQVSFTEAFF. The chain links TRBV7-2 to TRBJ1-1; 7 nucleotides align to TRBD1. Trimming removed 4 bases from V and 4 bases from J; junction bases left unmatched: 9. The germline V gene encodes CDR1 SGHTA and CDR2 FQGNSA. The CDR3 has 15 amino acids.

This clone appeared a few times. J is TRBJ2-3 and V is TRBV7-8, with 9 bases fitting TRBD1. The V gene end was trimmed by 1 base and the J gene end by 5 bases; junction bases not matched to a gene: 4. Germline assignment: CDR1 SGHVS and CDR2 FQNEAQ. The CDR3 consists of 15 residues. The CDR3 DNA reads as TGTGCCAGCAGCTTAGACAGGGGGCCTGGAGATACGCAGTATTTT. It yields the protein CASSLDRGPGDTQYF.

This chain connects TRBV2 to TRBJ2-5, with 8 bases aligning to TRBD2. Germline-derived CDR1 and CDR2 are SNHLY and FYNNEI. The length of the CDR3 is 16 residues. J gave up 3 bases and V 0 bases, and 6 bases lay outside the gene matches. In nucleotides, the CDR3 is TGTGCCAGCAGTGAAGCAATAGCGGGGCCCGAAGAGACCCAGTACTTC. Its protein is CASSEAIAGPEETQYF.

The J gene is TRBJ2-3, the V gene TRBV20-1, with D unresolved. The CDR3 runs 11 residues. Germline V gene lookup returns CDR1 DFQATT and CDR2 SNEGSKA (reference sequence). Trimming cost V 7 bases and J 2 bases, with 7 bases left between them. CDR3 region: CSVSDTDTQYF. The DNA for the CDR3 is TGCAGTGTCTCGGACACAGATACGCAGTATTTT.

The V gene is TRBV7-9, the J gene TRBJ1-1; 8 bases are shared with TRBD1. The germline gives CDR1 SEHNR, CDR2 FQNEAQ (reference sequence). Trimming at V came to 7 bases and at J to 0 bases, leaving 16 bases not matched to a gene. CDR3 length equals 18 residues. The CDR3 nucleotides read TGTGCCAGCACCAATTCCTTACGCAACAGGGGGATGAACACTGAAGCTTTCTTT. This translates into CASTNSLRNRGMNTEAFF.

DNA of the CDR3: TGCGCCAGCAGCTCCAGGGGGCGGGTGAAGAACACTGAAGCTTTCTTT. This translates into CASSSRGRVKNTEAFF. The chain employs TRBV5-1 and TRBJ1-1, with 8 bases lining up with TRBD1. The CDR3 has 16 residues. V lost 3 bases and J lost 1; bases outside the gene matches: 8. CDR1 is SGHRS, CDR2 YFSETQ, per germline. The whole variable domain, filled in from reference TRBV5-1 and TRBJ1-1, reads KAGVTQTPRYLIKTRGQQVTLSCSPISGHRSVSWYQQTPGQGLQFLFEYFSETQRNKGNFPGRFSGRQFSNSRSEMNVSTLELGDSALYLCASSSRGRVKNTEAFFGQGTRLTVV.

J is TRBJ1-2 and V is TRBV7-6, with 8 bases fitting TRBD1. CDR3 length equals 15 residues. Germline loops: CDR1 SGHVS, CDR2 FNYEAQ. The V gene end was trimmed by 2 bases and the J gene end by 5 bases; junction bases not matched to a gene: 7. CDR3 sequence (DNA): TGTGCCAGCAGCTTAAATACAGGGGGGGTATATGGCTACACCTTC. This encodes CASSLNTGGVYGYTF.

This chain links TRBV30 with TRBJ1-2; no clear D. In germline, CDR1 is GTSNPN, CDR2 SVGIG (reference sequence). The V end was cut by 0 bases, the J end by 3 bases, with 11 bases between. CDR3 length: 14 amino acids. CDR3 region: CAWSVNAEDYGYTF. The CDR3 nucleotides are TGTGCCTGGAGTGTAAACGCGGAGGACTATGGCTACACCTTC.

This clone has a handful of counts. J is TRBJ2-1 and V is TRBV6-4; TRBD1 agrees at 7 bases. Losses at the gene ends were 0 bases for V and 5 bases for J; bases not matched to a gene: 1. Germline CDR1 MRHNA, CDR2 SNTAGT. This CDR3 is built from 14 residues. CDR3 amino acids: CASSDSGTDNEQFF. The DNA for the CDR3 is TGTGCCAGCAGTGACTCAGGGACAGACAATGAGCAGTTCTTC.

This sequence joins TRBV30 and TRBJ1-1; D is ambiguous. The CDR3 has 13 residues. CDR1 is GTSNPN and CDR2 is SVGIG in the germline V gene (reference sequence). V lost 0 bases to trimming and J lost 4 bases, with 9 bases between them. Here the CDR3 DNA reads TGTGCCTGGAGTGTATTAGGGTCCACTGAAGCTTTCTTT. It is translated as CAWSVLGSTEAFF.

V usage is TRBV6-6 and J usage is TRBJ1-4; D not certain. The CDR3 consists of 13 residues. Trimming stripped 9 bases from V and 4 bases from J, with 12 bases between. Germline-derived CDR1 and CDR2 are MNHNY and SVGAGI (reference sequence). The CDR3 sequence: CASAQAHNEKLFF. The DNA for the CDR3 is TGTGCCAGTGCGCAGGCCCATAATGAAAAACTGTTTTTT.